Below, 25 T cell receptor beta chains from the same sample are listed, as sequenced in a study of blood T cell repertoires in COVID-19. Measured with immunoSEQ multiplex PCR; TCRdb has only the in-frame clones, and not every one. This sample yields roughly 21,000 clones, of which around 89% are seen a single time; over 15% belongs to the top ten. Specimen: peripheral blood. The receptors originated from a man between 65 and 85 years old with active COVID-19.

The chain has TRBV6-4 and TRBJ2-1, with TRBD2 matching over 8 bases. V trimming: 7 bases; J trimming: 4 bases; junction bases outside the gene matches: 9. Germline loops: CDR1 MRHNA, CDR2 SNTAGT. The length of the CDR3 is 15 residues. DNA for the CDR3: TGTGCCAGCAAACAGACTAGCGAGGGTTACAATGAGCAGTTCTTC. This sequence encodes CASKQTSEGYNEQFF.

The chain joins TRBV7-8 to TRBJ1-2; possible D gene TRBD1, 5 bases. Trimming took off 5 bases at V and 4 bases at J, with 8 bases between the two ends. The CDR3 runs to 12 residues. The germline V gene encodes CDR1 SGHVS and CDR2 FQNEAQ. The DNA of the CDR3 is TGTGCCAGCAGCCTGGGGGGCTATGGCTACACCTTC. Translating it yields CASSLGGYGYTF.

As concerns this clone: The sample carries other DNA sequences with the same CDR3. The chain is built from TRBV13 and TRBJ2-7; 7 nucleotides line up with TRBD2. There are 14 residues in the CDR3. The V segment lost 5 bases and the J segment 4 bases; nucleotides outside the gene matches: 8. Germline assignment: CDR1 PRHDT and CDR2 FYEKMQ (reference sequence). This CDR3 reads CASSQGWGGYEQYF. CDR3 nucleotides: TGTGCCAGCAGCCAGGGTTGGGGGGGGTACGAGCAGTACTTC. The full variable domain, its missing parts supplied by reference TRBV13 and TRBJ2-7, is AAGVIQSPRHLIKEKRETATLKCYPIPRHDTVYWYQQGPGQDPQFLISFYEKMQSDKGSIPDRFSAQQFSDYHSELNMSSLELGDSALYFCASSQGWGGYEQYFGPGTRLTVT.

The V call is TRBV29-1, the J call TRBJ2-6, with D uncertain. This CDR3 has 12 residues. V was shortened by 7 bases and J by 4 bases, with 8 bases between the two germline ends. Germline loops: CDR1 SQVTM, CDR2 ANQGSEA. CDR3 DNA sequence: TGCAGCGCTTACGGGGGGGCCAACGTCCTGACTTTC. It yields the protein CSAYGGANVLTF.

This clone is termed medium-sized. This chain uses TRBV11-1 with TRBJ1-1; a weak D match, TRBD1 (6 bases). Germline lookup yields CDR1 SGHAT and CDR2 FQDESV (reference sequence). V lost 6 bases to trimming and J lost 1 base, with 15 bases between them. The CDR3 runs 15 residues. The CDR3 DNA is TGTGCCAGCAGTGCACAGGGTCGGGGGAACACTGAAGCTTTCTTT. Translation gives CASSAQGRGNTEAFF. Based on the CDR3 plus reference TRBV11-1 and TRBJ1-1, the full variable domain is EAEVAQSPRYKITEKSQAVAFWCDPISGHATLYWYRQILGQGPELLVQFQDESVVDDSQLPKDRFSAERLKGVDSTLKIQPAELGDSAMYLCASSAQGRGNTEAFFGQGTRLTVV.

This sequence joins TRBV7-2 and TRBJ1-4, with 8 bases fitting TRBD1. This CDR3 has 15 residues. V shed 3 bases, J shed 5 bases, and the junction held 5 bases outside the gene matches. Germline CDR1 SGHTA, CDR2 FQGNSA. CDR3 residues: CASSFEQGVNEKLFF. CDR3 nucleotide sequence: TGTGCCAGCAGCTTTGAACAGGGGGTAAATGAAAAACTGTTTTTT.

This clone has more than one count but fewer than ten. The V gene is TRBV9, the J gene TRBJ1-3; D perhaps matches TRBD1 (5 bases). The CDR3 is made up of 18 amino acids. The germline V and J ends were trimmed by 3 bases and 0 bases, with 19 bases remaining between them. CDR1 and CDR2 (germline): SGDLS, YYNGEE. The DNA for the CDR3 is TGTGCCAGCAGCGCACTGCCTTGGACACTTGGCTCTGGAAACACCATATATTTT. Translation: CASSALPWTLGSGNTIYF. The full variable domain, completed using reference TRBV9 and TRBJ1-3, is DSGVTQTPKHLITATGQRVTLRCSPRSGDLSVYWYQQSLDQGLQFLIQYYNGEERAKGNILERFSAQQFPDLHSELNLSSLELGDSALYFCASSALPWTLGSGNTIYFGEGSWLTVV.

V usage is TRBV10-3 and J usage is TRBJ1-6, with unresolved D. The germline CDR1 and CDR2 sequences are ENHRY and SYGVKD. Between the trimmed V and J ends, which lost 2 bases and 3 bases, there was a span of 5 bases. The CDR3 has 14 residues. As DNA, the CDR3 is TGTGCCATCAGTGAGACAGACTATAATTCACCCCTCCACTTT. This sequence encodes CAISETDYNSPLHF.

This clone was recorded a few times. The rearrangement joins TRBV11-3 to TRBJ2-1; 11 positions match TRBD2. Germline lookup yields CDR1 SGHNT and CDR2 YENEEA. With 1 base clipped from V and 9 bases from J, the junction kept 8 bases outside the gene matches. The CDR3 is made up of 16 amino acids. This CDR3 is CASSLGRLAGGGEQFF. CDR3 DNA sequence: TGTGCCAGCAGCTTAGGGAGGCTAGCGGGGGGAGGTGAGCAGTTCTTC.

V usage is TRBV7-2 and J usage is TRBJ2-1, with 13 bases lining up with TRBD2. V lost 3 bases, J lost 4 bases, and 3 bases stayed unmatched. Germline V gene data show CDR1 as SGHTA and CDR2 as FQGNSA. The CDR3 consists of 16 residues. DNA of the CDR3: TGTGCCAGCAGCTTGCTGGGACTAGCGGGATACAATGAGCAGTTCTTC. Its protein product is CASSLLGLAGYNEQFF.

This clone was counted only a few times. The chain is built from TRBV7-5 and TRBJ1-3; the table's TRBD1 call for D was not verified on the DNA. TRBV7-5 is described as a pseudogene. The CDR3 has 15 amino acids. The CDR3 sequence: CARSLGWQDGNTIYF. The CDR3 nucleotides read TGTGCCAGAAGCTTAGGTTGGCAGGATGGAAACACCATATATTTT.

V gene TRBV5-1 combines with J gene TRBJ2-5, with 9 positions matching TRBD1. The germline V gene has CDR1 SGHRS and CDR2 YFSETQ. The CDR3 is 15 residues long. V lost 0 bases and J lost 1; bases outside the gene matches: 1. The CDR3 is CASSLEQGAQETQYF. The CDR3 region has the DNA TGCGCCAGCAGCTTGGAACAGGGGGCCCAAGAGACCCAGTACTTC.

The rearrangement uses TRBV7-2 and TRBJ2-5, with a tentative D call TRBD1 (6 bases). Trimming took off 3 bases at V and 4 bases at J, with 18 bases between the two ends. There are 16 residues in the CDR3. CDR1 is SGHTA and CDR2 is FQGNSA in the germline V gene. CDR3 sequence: CASSFDMGTGRETQYF. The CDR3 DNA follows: TGTGCCAGCAGCTTTGACATGGGCACAGGGCGAGAGACCCAGTACTTC.

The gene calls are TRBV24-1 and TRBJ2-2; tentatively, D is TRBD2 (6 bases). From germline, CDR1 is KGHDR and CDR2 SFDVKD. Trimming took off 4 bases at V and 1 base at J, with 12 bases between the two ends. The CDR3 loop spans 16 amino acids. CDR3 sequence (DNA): TGTGCCACCAGTGAATCTAGCGAGTGGAACACCGGGGAGCTGTTTTTT. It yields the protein CATSESSEWNTGELFF.

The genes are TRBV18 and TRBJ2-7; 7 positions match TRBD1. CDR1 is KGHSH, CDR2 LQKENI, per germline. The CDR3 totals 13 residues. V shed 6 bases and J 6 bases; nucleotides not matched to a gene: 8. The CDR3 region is CASSFDRVVEQYF. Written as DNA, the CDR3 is TGTGCCAGCTCTTTTGACAGGGTCGTCGAGCAGTACTTC.

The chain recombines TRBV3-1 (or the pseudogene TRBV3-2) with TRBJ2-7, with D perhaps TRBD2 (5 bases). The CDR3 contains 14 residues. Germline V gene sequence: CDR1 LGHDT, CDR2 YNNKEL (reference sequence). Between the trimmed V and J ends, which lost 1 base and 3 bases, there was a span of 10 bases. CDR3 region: CASSQVPRDYEQYF. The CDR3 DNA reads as TGTGCCAGCAGCCAAGTTCCCCGGGACTACGAGCAGTACTTC.

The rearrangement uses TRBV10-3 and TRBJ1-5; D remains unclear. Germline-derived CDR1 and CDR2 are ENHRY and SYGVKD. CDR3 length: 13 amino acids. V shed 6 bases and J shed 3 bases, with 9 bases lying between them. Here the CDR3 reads CAISYSLNQPQHF. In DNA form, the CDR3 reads TGTGCCATCAGCTACAGTCTCAATCAGCCCCAGCATTTT.

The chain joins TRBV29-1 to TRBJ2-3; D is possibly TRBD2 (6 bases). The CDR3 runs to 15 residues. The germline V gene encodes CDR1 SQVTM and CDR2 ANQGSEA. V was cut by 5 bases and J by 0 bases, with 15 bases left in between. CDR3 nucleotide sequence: TGCAGCGTTATTAGCGGCGGAACTAGCACAGATACGCAGTATTTT. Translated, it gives CSVISGGTSTDTQYF.

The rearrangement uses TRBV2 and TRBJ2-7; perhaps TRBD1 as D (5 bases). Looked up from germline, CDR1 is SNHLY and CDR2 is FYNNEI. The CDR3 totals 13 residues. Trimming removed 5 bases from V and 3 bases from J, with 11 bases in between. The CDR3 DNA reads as TGTGCCAGCAGTCGGGCCCAGGGCTACGAGCAGTACTTC. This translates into CASSRAQGYEQYF. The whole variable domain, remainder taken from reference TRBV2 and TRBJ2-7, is EPEVTQTPSHQVTQMGQEVILRCVPISNHLYFYWYRQILGQKVEFLVSFYNNEISEKSEIFDDQFSVERPDGSNFTLKIRSTKLEDSAMYFCASSRAQGYEQYFGPGTRLTVT.

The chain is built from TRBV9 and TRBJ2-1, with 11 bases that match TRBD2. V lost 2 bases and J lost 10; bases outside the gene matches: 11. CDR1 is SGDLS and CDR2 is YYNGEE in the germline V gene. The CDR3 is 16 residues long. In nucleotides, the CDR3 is TGTGCCAGCAGCGTGCGGGGTACTAGCGGGAGCCGGGAGCAGTTCTTC. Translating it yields CASSVRGTSGSREQFF.

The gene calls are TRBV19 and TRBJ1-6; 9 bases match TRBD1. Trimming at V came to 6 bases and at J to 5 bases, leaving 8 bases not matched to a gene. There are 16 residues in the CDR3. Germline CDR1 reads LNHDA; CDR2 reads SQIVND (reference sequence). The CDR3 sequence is CASSREDRGNNSPLHF. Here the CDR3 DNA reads TGTGCCAGTAGCCGGGAGGACAGGGGAAATAATTCACCCCTCCACTTT.

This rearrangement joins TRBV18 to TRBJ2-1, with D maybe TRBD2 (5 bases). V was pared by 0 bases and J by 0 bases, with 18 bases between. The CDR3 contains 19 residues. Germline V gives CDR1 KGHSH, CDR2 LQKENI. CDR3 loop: CASSPPSLDPGSSYNEQFF. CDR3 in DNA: TGTGCCAGCTCACCACCGAGTCTCGATCCGGGAAGCTCCTACAATGAGCAGTTCTTC.

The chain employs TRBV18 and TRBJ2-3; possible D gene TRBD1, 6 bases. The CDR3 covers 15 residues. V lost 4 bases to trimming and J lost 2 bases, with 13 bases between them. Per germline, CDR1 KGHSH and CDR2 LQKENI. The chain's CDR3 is CASSRGPAYTDTQYF. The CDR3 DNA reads TGTGCCAGCTCACGGGGGCCCGCTTACACAGATACGCAGTATTTT.

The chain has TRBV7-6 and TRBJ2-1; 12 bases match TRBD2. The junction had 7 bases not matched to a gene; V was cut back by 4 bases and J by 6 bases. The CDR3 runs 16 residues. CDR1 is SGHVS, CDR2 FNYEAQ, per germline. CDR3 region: CASSSLAGGPSNEQFF. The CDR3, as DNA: TGTGCCAGCAGCTCCCTAGCGGGAGGGCCGTCCAATGAGCAGTTCTTC.

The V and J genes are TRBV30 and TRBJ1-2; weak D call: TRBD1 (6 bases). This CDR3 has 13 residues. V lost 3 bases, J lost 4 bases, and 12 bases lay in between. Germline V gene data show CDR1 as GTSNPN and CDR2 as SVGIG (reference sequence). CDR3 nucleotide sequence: TGTGCCTGGAGGCCTGGGGGCGGCTATGGCTACACCTTC. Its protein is CAWRPGGGYGYTF.